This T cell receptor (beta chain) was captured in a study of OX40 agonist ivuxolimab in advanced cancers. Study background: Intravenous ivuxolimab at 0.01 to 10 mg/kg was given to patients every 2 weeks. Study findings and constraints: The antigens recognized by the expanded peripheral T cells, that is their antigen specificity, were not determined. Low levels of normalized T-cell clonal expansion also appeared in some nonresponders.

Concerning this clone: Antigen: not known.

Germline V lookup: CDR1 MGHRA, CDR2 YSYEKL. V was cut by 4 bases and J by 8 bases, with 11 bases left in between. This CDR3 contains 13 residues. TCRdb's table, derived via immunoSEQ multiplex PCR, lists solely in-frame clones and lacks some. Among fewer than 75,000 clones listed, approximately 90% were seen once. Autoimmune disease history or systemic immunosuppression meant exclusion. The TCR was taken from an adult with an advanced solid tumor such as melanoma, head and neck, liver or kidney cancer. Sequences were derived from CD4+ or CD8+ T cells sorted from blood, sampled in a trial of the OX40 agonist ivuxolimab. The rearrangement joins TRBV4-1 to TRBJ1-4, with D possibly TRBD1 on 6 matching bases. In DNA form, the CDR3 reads TGCGCCAGCAGCCTACAGGGCGTCGAAAAACTGTTTTTT. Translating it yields CASSLQGVEKLFF.